This paragraph reports one T cell receptor beta chain. Germline CDR1 is KGHSH and CDR2 is LQKENI. The CDR3 is 14 residues long. V lost 6 bases, J lost 4 bases, and 12 bases lay in between. Clones were read by immunoSEQ multiplex PCR, and TCRdb kept only the in-frame ones, dropping some. Of some 1.5 million clones listed, more than 95% are singletons. The data derive from a study of shared clonotypes between healthy human individuals. The V call is TRBV18, the J call TRBJ2-2; D call uncertain. Sequenced input: naive CD4+ T cells sorted from blood. Subset given: CD45RA+ positively selected. The sequence was collected from a man under 40 in good health. DNA for the CDR3: TGTGCCAGCTCGACACTGGTGGGCACCGGGGAGCTGTTTTTT. Protein: CASSTLVGTGELFF.